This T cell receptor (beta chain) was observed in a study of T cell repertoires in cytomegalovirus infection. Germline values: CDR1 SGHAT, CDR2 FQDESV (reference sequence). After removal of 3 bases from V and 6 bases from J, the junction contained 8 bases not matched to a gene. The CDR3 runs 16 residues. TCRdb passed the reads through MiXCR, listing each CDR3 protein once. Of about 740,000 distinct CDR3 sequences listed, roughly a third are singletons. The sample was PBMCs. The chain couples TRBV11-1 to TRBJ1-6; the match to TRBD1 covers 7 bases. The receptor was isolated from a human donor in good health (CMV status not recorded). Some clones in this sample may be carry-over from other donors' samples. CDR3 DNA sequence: TGTGCCAGCAGCTTGTTGATGGCAGGGGGTAATTCACCCCTCCACTTT. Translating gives CASSLLMAGGNSPLHF.